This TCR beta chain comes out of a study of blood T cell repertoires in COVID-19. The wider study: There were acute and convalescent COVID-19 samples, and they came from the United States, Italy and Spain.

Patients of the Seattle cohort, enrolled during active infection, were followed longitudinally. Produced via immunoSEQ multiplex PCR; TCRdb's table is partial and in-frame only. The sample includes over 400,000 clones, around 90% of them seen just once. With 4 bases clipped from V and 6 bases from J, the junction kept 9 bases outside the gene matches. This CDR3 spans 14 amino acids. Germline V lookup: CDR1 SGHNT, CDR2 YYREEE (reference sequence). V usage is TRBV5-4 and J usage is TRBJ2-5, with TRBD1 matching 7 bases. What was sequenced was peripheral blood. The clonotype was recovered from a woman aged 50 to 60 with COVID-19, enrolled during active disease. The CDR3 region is CASSRDSPQQTQYF. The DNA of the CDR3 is TGTGCCAGCAGCCGGGACAGTCCCCAGCAGACCCAGTACTTC.